This T cell receptor beta chain was sequenced in a study of human T cells and chemical hapten exposure. On the study more broadly: The study lasted approximately 25 weeks, and patients were dosed weekly with diphenylcyclopropenone on the scalp throughout.

Study-level points and caveats: Sensitization with DPC brought no change to TCRs above 1 in 1000 in frequency. Expanded TCRs grouped into significantly more large CDR3 similarity clusters than controls produced.

This clonotype was recorded a few times. What it binds is not known. Germline loops: CDR1 MRHNA, CDR2 SNTAGT. The CDR3 loop spans 15 amino acids. The germline V and J ends were trimmed by 10 bases and 1 base, with 14 bases remaining between them. Time point given: patch test 2, 6 weeks after DPC sensitization. The treatment is: therapeutic diphenylcyclopropenone sensitization with weekly scalp DPC. Samples of blood were obtained prior to the application of each patch test. In TCRdb, the RACE reads were re-called with MiXCR into one record per CDR3 protein. Of about 100,000 distinct CDR3 sequences in the sample, around 10% are singletons; the top ten hold about 3%.

Source: whole blood, taken in connection with sensitization to the hapten diphenylcyclopropenone (DPC). The gene calls are TRBV6-4 and TRBJ2-6; D uncertain. This receptor was obtained from a woman aged 35 to 49 with alopecia areata. Some clones in this sample may be carry-over from other donors' samples. CDR3 in DNA: TGTGCCATCAAGGAGCGTCCTTCTGGGGCCAACGTCCTGACTTTC. It codes for CAIKERPSGANVLTF.